These 17 T cell receptor beta chains were sequenced from one sample in a study of cytomegalovirus exposure and HLA in healthy donors. Amplification used 60 Vbeta primers and 13 Jbeta primers. The assay was immunoSEQ multiplex PCR, and TCRdb's table has in-frame clones only and misses some. The sample has around 93,000 clones; 80% to 90% are singletons. Specimen: PBMCs. The source is a man in his thirties or forties in good health and CMV-seropositive.

In this sample, this clone turned up once. This chain connects TRBV6-5 to TRBJ2-2; no clear D. Trimming took 2 bases from V and 4 from J, leaving 5 bases between them. This CDR3 has 13 amino acids. CDR1 is MNHEY and CDR2 is SVGAGI in the germline V gene. CDR3 loop: CASSYTGTGELFF. CDR3 bases: TGTGCCAGCAGTTACACCGGCACCGGGGAGCTGTTTTTT.

The chain carries TRBV10-3 and TRBJ2-1; 13 nucleotides line up with TRBD2. The V segment lost 2 bases and the J segment 15 bases; nucleotides outside the gene matches: 16. The germline CDR1 and CDR2 sequences are ENHRY and SYGVKD. CDR3 length: 17 amino acids. The CDR3 here is CAISEPTAGGTSGTRFF. The CDR3 nucleotides are TGTGCCATCAGTGAGCCAACGGCGGGGGGGACTAGCGGGACGAGGTTCTTC.

This clone was recorded once. The rearrangement uses TRBV2 and TRBJ1-6; tentative D call: TRBD1 (6 bases). The CDR3 has 16 amino acids. Deletions cut 6 bases from V and 5 bases from J, with 17 bases between. Germline V gives CDR1 SNHLY, CDR2 FYNNEI. This CDR3 reads CASRRWGHGDNSPLHF. The DNA of the CDR3 is TGTGCCAGCAGGAGATGGGGGCATGGAGATAATTCACCCCTCCACTTT.

The gene calls are TRBV6-1 and TRBJ1-5; a weak D match, TRBD1 (6 bases). The CDR3 is 23 amino acids. Between the trimmed V and J ends, which lost 2 bases and 1 base, there was a span of 33 bases. Germline V gives CDR1 MNHNS, CDR2 SASEGT. The CDR3 DNA reads TGTGCCAGCAGTGAACCCACTTCTTTCAATCCGGGACACTACCAAGGGAGCAATCAGCCCCAGCATTTT. Its protein is CASSEPTSFNPGHYQGSNQPQHF.

CDR3 protein: CASSFNLASGRVYNEQFF. The CDR3 DNA is TGTGCCAGCAGTTTTAACCTGGCTAGCGGGAGGGTTTACAATGAGCAGTTCTTC. The V call is TRBV27, the J call TRBJ2-1; TRBD2 agrees at 12 bases. The CDR3 has 18 amino acids. Per the germline V gene, CDR1 is MNHEY and CDR2 is SMNVEV (reference sequence). V was pared by 3 bases and J by 4 bases, with 10 bases of the junction left unmatched.

The chain recombines TRBV28 with TRBJ2-1; 13 bases are shared with TRBD2. V lost 7 bases and J lost 10; bases outside the gene matches: 13. Germline V gene lookup returns CDR1 MDHEN and CDR2 SYDVKM. The CDR3 consists of 16 residues. CDR3 nucleotide sequence: TGTGCCAGCATAAGACTAGCGGGAGGTGGGGTCGGGGAGCAGTTCTTC. This encodes CASIRLAGGGVGEQFF.

The chain carries TRBV14 and TRBJ1-2, with D hard to call. The CDR3 covers 14 residues. Trimming shortened V by 4 bases and J by 8 bases, and 17 bases separated the two germline ends. CDR1 is SGHDN, CDR2 FVKESK, per germline. The chain's CDR3 is CASSLRDPGRGYTF. The CDR3 DNA is TGTGCCAGCAGCCTACGGGATCCGGGAAGGGGCTACACCTTC.

The chain employs TRBV27 and TRBJ2-5, with 8 bases lining up with TRBD1. V gave up 8 bases and J gave up 4 bases; unmatched junction bases: 18. This CDR3 comprises 17 residues. The germline gives CDR1 MNHEY, CDR2 SMNVEV (reference sequence). CDR3 nucleotide sequence: TGTGCCAGCGCCGCCGGGACAGGATCACCTCGAGGAGAGACCCAGTACTTC. Its translation is CASAAGTGSPRGETQYF.

This chain connects TRBV9 to TRBJ1-1; D unclear. Trimming pared 3 bases from V and 12 bases from J, leaving 21 bases between. The length of the CDR3 is 14 residues. Per the germline V gene, CDR1 is SGDLS and CDR2 is YYNGEE. CDR3 sequence (DNA): TGTGCCAGCAGCGCGGACCCCCGGCAAGCGGGATCTTTCTTT. Translation gives CASSADPRQAGSFF.

The genes are TRBV28 and TRBJ1-5; 10 bases are shared with TRBD1. Germline CDR1 and CDR2: MDHEN and SYDVKM. V lost 5 bases, J lost 6 bases, and 10 bases stayed unmatched. The CDR3 is 16 amino acids. The CDR3: CASSALTGTGVQPQHF. The CDR3 DNA sequence: TGTGCCAGCAGTGCCCTCACCGGGACAGGGGTTCAGCCCCAGCATTTT.

The V call is TRBV23-1, the J call TRBJ2-7, with D tentatively TRBD2 (6 bases). TRBV23-1 is labeled an ORF, and its function is uncertain. CDR3 size: 15 residues. Trimming removed 0 bases at V and 3 bases at J, with 12 bases between. This chain's CDR3 is CASSQSRQGLYEQYF. CDR3 bases: TGCGCCAGCAGTCAATCGCGGCAGGGACTCTACGAGCAGTACTTC.

This chain uses TRBV6-5 with TRBJ1-2; 7 bases line up with TRBD1. J was trimmed by 1 base and V by 2 bases; bases with no gene match: 7. The CDR3 has 16 amino acids. Germline-derived CDR1 and CDR2 are MNHEY and SVGAGI. The CDR3 here is CASSYRRDRLNYGYTF. CDR3 in DNA: TGTGCCAGCAGTTACCGCCGGGACAGACTTAACTATGGCTACACCTTC.

This chain links TRBV13 with TRBJ1-1, with TRBD1 as a possible D gene (6 bases). Trimming removed 4 bases at V and 1 base at J, with 10 bases between. CDR1 is PRHDT and CDR2 is FYEKMQ in the germline V gene (reference sequence). The CDR3 loop spans 14 amino acids. The CDR3 sequence is CASSSTGENTEAFF. In DNA form, the CDR3 reads TGTGCCAGCAGCTCGACAGGAGAGAACACTGAAGCTTTCTTT.

The chain links TRBV4-1 to TRBJ2-3; 8 bases agree with TRBD1. The CDR3 consists of 16 residues. With V trimmed by 1 base and J by 6 bases, 9 bases remained unmatched. The germline gives CDR1 MGHRA, CDR2 YSYEKL. In DNA, the CDR3 is TGCGCCAGCAGCCAAGGCGACAGGGGCGCATGGGATACGCAGTATTTT. This encodes CASSQGDRGAWDTQYF.

The chain's CDR3 is CASSQADRYNEQFF. DNA of the CDR3: TGCGCCAGCAGCCAGGCGGACAGGTACAATGAGCAGTTCTTC. The chain couples TRBV4-3 to TRBJ2-1; 7 positions match TRBD1. V was clipped by 3 bases and J by 4 bases; unmatched bases: 3. CDR1 is LGHNA and CDR2 is YSLEER in the germline V gene. This CDR3 is 14 amino acids long.

The chain carries TRBV19 and TRBJ2-7, with no clear D. CDR1 is LNHDA and CDR2 is SQIVND in the germline V gene (reference sequence). Trimming left V 4 bases short and J 0 bases short, with 16 bases between. The CDR3 covers 16 residues. The CDR3 DNA reads as TGTGCCAGTAGTACCACGGTAAGGAGCGTCTCCTACGAGCAGTACTTC. This sequence encodes CASSTTVRSVSYEQYF.

The V gene is TRBV27, the J gene TRBJ2-5; no clear D gene. V was cut by 3 bases and J by 2 bases, with 7 bases left in between. This CDR3 spans 13 amino acids. Germline V gene data show CDR1 as MNHEY and CDR2 as SMNVEV (reference sequence). CDR3 loop: CASSLAQQETQYF. CDR3 nucleotide sequence: TGTGCCAGCAGTTTGGCACAGCAAGAGACCCAGTACTTC.